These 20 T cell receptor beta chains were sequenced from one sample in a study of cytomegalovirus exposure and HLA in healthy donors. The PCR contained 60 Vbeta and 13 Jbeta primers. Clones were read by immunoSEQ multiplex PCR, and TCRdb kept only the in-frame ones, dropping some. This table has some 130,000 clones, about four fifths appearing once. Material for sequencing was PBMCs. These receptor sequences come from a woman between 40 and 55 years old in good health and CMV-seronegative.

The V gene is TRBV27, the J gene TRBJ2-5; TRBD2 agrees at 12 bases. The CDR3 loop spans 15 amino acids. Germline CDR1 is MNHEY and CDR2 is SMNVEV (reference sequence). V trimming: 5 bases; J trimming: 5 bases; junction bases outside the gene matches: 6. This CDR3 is CASSHASGGAETQYF. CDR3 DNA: TGTGCCAGCAGTCACGCTAGCGGGGGGGCGGAGACCCAGTACTTC.

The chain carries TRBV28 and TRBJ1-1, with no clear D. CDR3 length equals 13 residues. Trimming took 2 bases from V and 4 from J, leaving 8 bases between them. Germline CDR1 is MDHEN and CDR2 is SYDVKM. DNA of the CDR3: TGTGCCAGCAGTTTAGGGCAGTTCACTGAAGCTTTCTTT. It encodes CASSLGQFTEAFF.

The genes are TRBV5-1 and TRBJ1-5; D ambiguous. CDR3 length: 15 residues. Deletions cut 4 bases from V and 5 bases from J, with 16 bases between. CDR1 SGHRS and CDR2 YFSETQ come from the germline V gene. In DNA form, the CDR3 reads TGCGCCAGCAGCAGGACTCCCGGGCCCGATCAGCCCCAGCATTTT. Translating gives CASSRTPGPDQPQHF. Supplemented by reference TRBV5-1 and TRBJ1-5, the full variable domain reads KAGVTQTPRYLIKTRGQQVTLSCSPISGHRSVSWYQQTPGQGLQFLFEYFSETQRNKGNFPGRFSGRQFSNSRSEMNVSTLELGDSALYLCASSRTPGPDQPQHFGDGTRLSIL.

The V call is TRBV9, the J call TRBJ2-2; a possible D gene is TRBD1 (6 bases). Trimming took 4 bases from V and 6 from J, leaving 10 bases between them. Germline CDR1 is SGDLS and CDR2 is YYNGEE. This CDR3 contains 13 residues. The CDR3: CASSPTGAGELFF. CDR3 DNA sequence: TGTGCCAGCAGCCCGACAGGCGCCGGGGAGCTGTTTTTT.

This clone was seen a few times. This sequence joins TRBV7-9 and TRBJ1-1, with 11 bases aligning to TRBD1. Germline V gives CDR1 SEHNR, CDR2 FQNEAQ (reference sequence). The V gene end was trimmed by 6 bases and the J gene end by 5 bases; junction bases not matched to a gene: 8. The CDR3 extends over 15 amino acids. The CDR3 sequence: CASSSGTGGFTEAFF. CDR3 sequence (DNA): TGTGCCAGCAGTTCCGGGACAGGGGGTTTTACTGAAGCTTTCTTT.

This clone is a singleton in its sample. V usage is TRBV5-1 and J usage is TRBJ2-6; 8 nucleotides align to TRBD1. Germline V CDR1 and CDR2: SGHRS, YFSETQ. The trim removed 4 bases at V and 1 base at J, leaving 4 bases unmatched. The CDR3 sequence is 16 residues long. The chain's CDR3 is CASSPGQGSGANVLTF. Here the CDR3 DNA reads TGCGCCAGCAGCCCTGGACAGGGATCTGGGGCCAACGTCCTGACTTTC.

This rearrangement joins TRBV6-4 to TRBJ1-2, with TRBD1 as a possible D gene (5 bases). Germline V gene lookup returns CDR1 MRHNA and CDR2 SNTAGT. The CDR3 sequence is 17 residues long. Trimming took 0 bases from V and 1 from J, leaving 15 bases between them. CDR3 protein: CASSDSGGVGINYGYTF. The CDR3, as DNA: TGTGCCAGCAGTGACTCGGGGGGAGTCGGCATTAACTATGGCTACACCTTC.

The CDR3 sequence: CSASSGPSYEQYF. In nucleotides, the CDR3 is TGCAGCGCATCTAGCGGACCCTCCTACGAGCAGTACTTC. This chain uses TRBV29-1 with TRBJ2-7, with 7 bases identical to TRBD2. Germline V gene sequence: CDR1 SQVTM, CDR2 ANQGSEA. V shed 7 bases, J shed 0 bases, and the junction held 6 bases outside the gene matches. CDR3 size: 13 residues.

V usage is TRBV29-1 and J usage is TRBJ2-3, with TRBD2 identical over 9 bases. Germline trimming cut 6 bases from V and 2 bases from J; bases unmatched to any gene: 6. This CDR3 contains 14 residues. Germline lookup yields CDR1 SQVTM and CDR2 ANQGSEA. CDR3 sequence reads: CSVSAGGTTDTQYF. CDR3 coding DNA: TGCAGCGTCAGTGCGGGGGGGACCACAGATACGCAGTATTTT.

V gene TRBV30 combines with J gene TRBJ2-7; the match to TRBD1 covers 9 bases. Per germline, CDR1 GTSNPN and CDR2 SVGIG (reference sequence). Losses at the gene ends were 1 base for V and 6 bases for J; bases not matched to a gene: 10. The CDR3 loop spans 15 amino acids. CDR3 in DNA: TGTGCCTGGAGTGATTTGGGACAGGGTCTCCGCGAGCAGTACTTC. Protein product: CAWSDLGQGLREQYF. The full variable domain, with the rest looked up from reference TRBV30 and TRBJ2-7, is SQTIHQWPATLVQPVGSPLSLECTVEGTSNPNLYWYRQAAGRGLQLLFYSVGIGQISSEVPQNLSASRPQDRQFILSSKKLLLSDSGFYLCAWSDLGQGLREQYFGPGTRLTVT.

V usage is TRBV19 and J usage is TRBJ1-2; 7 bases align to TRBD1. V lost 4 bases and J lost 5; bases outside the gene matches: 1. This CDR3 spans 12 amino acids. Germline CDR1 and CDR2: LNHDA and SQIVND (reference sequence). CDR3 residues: CASSTTGYGYTF. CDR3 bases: TGTGCCAGTAGTACGACAGGGTATGGCTACACCTTC. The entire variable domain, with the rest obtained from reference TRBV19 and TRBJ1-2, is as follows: DGGITQSPKYLFRKEGQNVTLSCEQNLNHDAMYWYRQDPGQGLRLIYYSQIVNDFQKGDIAEGYSVSREKKESFPLTVTSAQKNPTAFYLCASSTTGYGYTFGSGTRLTVV.

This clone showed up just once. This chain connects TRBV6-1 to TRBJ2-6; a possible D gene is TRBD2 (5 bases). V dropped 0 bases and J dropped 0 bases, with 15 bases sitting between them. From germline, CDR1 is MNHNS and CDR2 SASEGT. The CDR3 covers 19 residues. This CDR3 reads CASSEAVLGRSSGANVLTF. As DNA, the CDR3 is TGTGCCAGCAGTGAAGCGGTGTTGGGGAGAAGCTCTGGGGCCAACGTCCTGACTTTC.

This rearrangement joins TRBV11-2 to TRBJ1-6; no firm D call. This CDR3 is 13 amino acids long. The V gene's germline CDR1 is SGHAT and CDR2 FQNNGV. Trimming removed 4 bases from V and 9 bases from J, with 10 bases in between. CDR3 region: CASSSPEGSPLHF. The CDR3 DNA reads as TGTGCCAGCAGCTCCCCAGAGGGTTCACCCCTCCACTTT.

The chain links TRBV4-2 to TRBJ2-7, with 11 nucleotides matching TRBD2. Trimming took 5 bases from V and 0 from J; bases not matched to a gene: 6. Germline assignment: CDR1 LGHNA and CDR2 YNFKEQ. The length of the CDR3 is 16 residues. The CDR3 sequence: CASSDLAGGPSYEQYF. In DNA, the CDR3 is TGTGCCAGCAGCGATCTAGCGGGGGGACCCTCCTACGAGCAGTACTTC.

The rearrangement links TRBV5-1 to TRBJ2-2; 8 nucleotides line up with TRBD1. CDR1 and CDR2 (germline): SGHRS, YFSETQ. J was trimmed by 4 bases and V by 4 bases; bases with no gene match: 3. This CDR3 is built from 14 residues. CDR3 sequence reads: CASSPDRATGELFF. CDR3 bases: TGCGCCAGCAGCCCGGACAGGGCCACCGGGGAGCTGTTTTTT.

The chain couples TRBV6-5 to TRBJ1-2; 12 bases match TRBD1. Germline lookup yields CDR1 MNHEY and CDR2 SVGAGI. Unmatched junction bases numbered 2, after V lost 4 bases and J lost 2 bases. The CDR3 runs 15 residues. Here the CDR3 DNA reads TGTGCCAGCAGTTTCGGGACAGGGGGCAACTATGGCTACACCTTC. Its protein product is CASSFGTGGNYGYTF.

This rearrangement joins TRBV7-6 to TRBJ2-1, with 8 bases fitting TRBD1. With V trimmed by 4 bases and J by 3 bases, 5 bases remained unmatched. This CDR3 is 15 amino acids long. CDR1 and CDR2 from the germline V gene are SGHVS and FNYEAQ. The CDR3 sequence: CASSSGQGSYNEQFF. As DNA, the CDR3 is TGTGCCAGCAGCTCCGGACAGGGTAGCTACAATGAGCAGTTCTTC. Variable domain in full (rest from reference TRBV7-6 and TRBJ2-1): GAGVSQSPRYKVTKRGQDVALRCDPISGHVSLYWYRQALGQGPEFLTYFNYEAQQDKSGLPNDRFSAERPEGSISTLTIQRTEQRDSAMYRCASSSGQGSYNEQFFGPGTRLTVL.

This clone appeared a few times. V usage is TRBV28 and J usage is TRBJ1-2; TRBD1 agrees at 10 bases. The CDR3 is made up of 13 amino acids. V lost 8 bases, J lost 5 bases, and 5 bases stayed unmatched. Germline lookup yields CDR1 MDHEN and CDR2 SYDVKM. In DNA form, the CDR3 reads TGTGCCAGCGGCGGGACAGGGGTGTATGGCTACACCTTC. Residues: CASGGTGVYGYTF.

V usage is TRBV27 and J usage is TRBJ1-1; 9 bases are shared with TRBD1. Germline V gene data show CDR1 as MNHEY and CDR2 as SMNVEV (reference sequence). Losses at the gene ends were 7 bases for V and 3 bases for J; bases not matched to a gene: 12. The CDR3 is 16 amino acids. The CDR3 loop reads CASKGQGVFGDTEAFF. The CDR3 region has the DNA TGTGCCAGCAAGGGACAGGGAGTCTTTGGGGACACTGAAGCTTTCTTT.

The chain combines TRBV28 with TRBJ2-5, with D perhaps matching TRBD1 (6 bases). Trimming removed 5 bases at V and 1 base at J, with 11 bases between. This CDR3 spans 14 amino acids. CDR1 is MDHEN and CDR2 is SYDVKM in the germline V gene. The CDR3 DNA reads TGTGCCAGCAGTCTCGGACAGACCCAAGAGACCCAGTACTTC. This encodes CASSLGQTQETQYF.